The 25 T cell receptor beta chains below come from one sample, sequenced in a study of T cells in women clearing cervical HPV infection. Generated by immunoSEQ multiplex PCR, the TCRdb table keeps only in-frame clones and is missing some. Recorded for this sample: more than 40,000 clones. Specimen: blood buffy coat. Receptors originate from a woman aged 18 to 69 with a cervical HPV16 infection that either progressed to CIN3+ or cleared (not recorded which).

On this clone: The DNA ends 3 residues before the CDR3 does, and the rest of the CDR3 is filled in from the germline J gene. The chain is built from TRBV20-1 and TRBJ1-1, with D maybe TRBD1 (5 bases). From germline, CDR1 is DFQATT and CDR2 SNEGSKA (reference sequence). V was cut by 0 bases and J by 0 bases, with 17 bases left in between. The CDR3 length is 17 residues. The part of the CDR3 DNA that was read is TGCAGTGCTAGAGACTGGGGGTTGCGGGGAATGAACACTGAA. Its protein is CSARDWGLRGMNTE. The complete CDR3 protein is CSARDWGLRGMNTEAFF.

As to this clone: Sequencing ends 3 residues short of the CDR3 end; the germline J gene provides the rest. The rearrangement uses TRBV12-3 or TRBV12-4 and TRBJ2-3, with 9 bases fitting TRBD2. Unmatched junction bases numbered 11, after V lost 4 bases and J lost 0 bases. This CDR3 is built from 18 residues. The CDR3 loop is CASSSQRGAAVSTDTQYF. CDR3 bases read: TGTGCCAGCAGTTCCCAGCGGGGGGCGGCGGTTAGCACAGATACG.

The CDR3 loop is CASSSPLVAGGLDNEQFF. The covered CDR3 bases are TGTGCCAGTAGTAGCCCACTCGTAGCGGGGGGGCTCGACAATGAG. V usage is TRBV19 and J usage is TRBJ2-1, with 11 bases matching TRBD2. Read data end 3 residues before the CDR3 end; the end is taken from the germline J gene. After removal of 4 bases from V and 5 bases from J, the junction contained 13 bases not matched to a gene. Germline V lookup: CDR1 LNHDA, CDR2 SQIVND (reference sequence). CDR3 length: 18 amino acids.

As for this clone: The read halts 3 residues ahead of the CDR3 end, with the missing end drawn from the germline J gene. The chain joins TRBV12-3 or TRBV12-4 to TRBJ2-5, with D possibly being TRBD2 (7 bases). V lost 6 bases and J lost 4, with 18 bases in between. The CDR3 has 15 residues. CDR3: CASRVGGAGAETQYF. The CDR3 bases that were read are TGTGCCAGCAGGGTGGGGGGGGCGGGAGCAGAGACC.

Details on this clone: The read finishes 3 residues shy of the CDR3 end, and the germline J gene is used to complete it. The genes are TRBV9 and TRBJ2-7; D is perhaps TRBD1 (5 bases). CDR1 SGDLS and CDR2 YYNGEE come from the germline V gene. The CDR3 is made up of 15 amino acids. V gave up 0 bases and J gave up 0 bases, with 10 bases separating them. The chain's CDR3 is CASSVAPGISYEQYF. CDR3 DNA (partial): TGTGCCAGCAGCGTAGCCCCAGGGATCTCCTACGAG.

Turning to this clone: Coverage ceases 3 residues before the CDR3 finishes, and the germline J gene fills in the end. The V gene is TRBV19, the J gene TRBJ1-2; no clear D. This CDR3 spans 14 amino acids. Germline CDR1 reads LNHDA; CDR2 reads SQIVND (reference sequence). The part of the CDR3 DNA that was read is TGTGCCAGTAGTATTTCTTCCCAGAGTGCCGAC. It encodes CASSISSQSAD. The whole CDR3 protein is CASSISSQSADYTF.

In regard to this clone: The missing CDR3 end, 3 residues past where the read stops, is filled in from the germline J gene. This chain links TRBV9 with TRBJ2-3; 9 positions agree with TRBD1. The V gene end was trimmed by 4 bases and the J gene end by 4 bases; junction bases not matched to a gene: 7. This CDR3 is 15 amino acids long. Germline-derived CDR1 and CDR2 are SGDLS and YYNGEE. The CDR3 DNA, read in part, is TGTGCCAGCAGCACCGGGACAGGGAGGTCAGATACG. It codes for CASSTGTGRSDT. The whole CDR3 sequence is CASSTGTGRSDTQYF.

Of note for this clone: The read terminates 3 residues before the CDR3 end, so the remaining end is supplied by the germline J gene. This chain links TRBV11-2 with TRBJ1-5, with D uncertain. Trimming took off 0 bases at V and 7 bases at J, with 7 bases between the two ends. The germline gives CDR1 SGHAT, CDR2 FQNNGV. The CDR3 has 13 amino acids. The CDR3 sequence is CASSLESGQPQHF. The CDR3 DNA, read in part, is TGTGCCAGCAGCTTAGAATCGGGGCAGCCC.

Remarks on this clone: Read coverage stops 3 residues before the CDR3 terminus; the germline J gene supplies the remainder. The J gene is TRBJ1-4, the V gene TRBV5-1; unclear D gene. This CDR3 region has 14 residues. Germline V gene lookup returns CDR1 SGHRS and CDR2 YFSETQ. The CDR3 here is CASSLGQVDSPLFF. CDR3 DNA (partial): TGCGCCAGCAGCTTGGGACAAGTTGATTCACCA.

Worth noting for this clone: At one boundary the junction diverges from the germline segment, which might be a read error. The CDR3 extends 3 residues past the end of the read, so its final part is completed from the germline J gene. This chain joins TRBV7-7 and TRBJ2-7; perhaps D is TRBD1 or TRBD2 (5 bases each). There are 14 residues in the CDR3. In germline, CDR1 is SSHAT, CDR2 FNYEAQ (reference sequence). Partial CDR3 DNA: TGTGCTAGCAGCTTGGTCGGAGAGGGGTACGAG. The encoded protein is CASSLVGEGYE. The CDR3, in full, reads CASSLVGEGYEQYF.

Of note for this clone: The read terminates 3 residues ahead of where the CDR3 ends, so the germline J gene completes it. The rearrangement joins TRBV9 to TRBJ2-2, with 12 bases aligning to TRBD2. Looked up from germline, CDR1 is SGDLS and CDR2 is YYNGEE. This CDR3 has 18 amino acids. V lost 0 bases to trimming and J lost 6 bases; unmatched junction nucleotides: 9. CDR3 loop: CASSVVPSGGAVSGELFF. The CDR3 DNA, read in part, is TGTGCCAGCAGCGTAGTGCCTAGCGGGGGGGCTGTATCCGGGGAG. Based on the CDR3 plus reference TRBV9 and TRBJ2-2, the full variable domain is DSGVTQTPKHLITATGQRVTLRCSPRSGDLSVYWYQQSLDQGLQFLIQYYNGEERAKGNILERFSAQQFPDLHSELNLSSLELGDSALYFCASSVVPSGGAVSGELFFGEGSRLTVL.

A remark on this clone: The read gets to within 3 residues of the CDR3 end, and the germline J gene fills in the rest. The chain combines TRBV19 with TRBJ1-5, with 7 bases fitting TRBD1. The CDR3 loop spans 15 amino acids. The V gene's germline CDR1 is LNHDA and CDR2 SQIVND (reference sequence). The trim removed 6 bases at V and 4 bases at J, leaving 9 bases unmatched. The CDR3 bases that were read are TGTGCCAGTAGGAGGGAACAGGGGAGGAATCAGCCC. As protein: CASRREQGRNQP. The complete CDR3 reads CASRREQGRNQPQHF.

As concerns this clone: Read coverage stops 3 residues before the CDR3 terminus; the germline J gene supplies the remainder. The V gene is TRBV7-2, the J gene TRBJ2-3; 11 positions agree with TRBD1. The CDR3 extends over 15 amino acids. Germline CDR1 and CDR2: SGHTA and FQGNSA. CDR3 bases read: TGTGCCAGCAGCTTATGGACAGGGGGCACTCAGCCG. This sequence encodes CASSLWTGGTQP. The entire CDR3 is CASSLWTGGTQPQYF.

With regard to this clone: Read data end 3 residues before the CDR3 end; the end is taken from the germline J gene. The chain joins TRBV2 to TRBJ2-3, with TRBD1 identical over 8 bases. The CDR3 loop spans 14 amino acids. Germline lookup yields CDR1 SNHLY and CDR2 FYNNEI. J was trimmed by 7 bases and V by 5 bases; bases with no gene match: 8. The CDR3 sequence is CASSSLQGENTQYF. The sequenced CDR3 bases are TGTGCCAGCAGTTCACTACAGGGGGAAAATACG. Drawing the rest from reference TRBV2 and TRBJ2-3, the complete variable domain is EPEVTQTPSHQVTQMGQEVILRCVPISNHLYFYWYRQILGQKVEFLVSFYNNEISEKSEIFDDQFSVERPDGSNFTLKIRSTKLEDSAMYFCASSSLQGENTQYFGPGTRLTVL.

A word on this clone: The read gets to within 3 residues of the CDR3 end, and the germline J gene fills in the rest. This chain uses TRBV18 with TRBJ2-2, with D unresolved. Germline CDR1 is KGHSH and CDR2 is LQKENI. The CDR3 covers 14 residues. Trimming took 4 bases from V and 0 from J, leaving 6 bases between them. CDR3 region: CASSQAANTGELFF. The CDR3 bases that were read are TGTGCCAGCTCACAGGCCGCGAACACCGGGGAG.

Points on this clone: The read comes to an end 3 residues before the CDR3 does, leaving the germline J gene to fill in the end. The chain joins TRBV12-3 or TRBV12-4 to TRBJ2-3; D not resolved. CDR3 length: 13 residues. Trimming left V 3 bases short and J 1 base short, with 5 bases between. The CDR3 DNA, read in part, is TGTGCCAGCAGTTTTCTCCGCACAGATACG. It yields the protein CASSFLRTDT. The whole CDR3 protein reads CASSFLRTDTQYF.

With regard to this clone: Read data end 3 residues before the CDR3 end; the end is taken from the germline J gene. This chain links TRBV6-2 or TRBV6-3 with TRBJ1-5, with 7 bases that match TRBD1. Per germline, CDR1 MNHEY and CDR2 SVGEGT. V dropped 6 bases and J dropped 4; count of bases not matched to a gene: 9. The CDR3 loop spans 15 amino acids. The chain's CDR3 is CASRAQGGMNQPQHF. CDR3 bases read: TGTGCCAGCAGAGCGCAGGGGGGAATGAATCAGCCC.

As to this clone: The read is 3 residues too short to cover the CDR3 end, so that end is filled in from the germline J gene. The V call is TRBV13, the J call TRBJ2-3; the match to TRBD2 covers 8 bases. The V gene end was trimmed by 7 bases and the J gene end by 3 bases; junction bases not matched to a gene: 9. The CDR3 is 15 amino acids. Germline V gene sequence: CDR1 PRHDT, CDR2 FYEKMQ (reference sequence). CDR3 DNA (partial): TGTGCCAGCACTTCAGCGGGGGCGTTTACAGATACG. It is translated as CASTSAGAFTDT. The entire CDR3 is CASTSAGAFTDTQYF. The full variable domain, in which reference TRBV13 and TRBJ2-3 provide the parts outside the CDR3, is AAGVIQSPRHLIKEKRETATLKCYPIPRHDTVYWYQQGPGQDPQFLISFYEKMQSDKGSIPDRFSAQQFSDYHSELNMSSLELGDSALYFCASTSAGAFTDTQYFGPGTRLTVL.

With regard to this clone: From the germline J gene comes the end of the CDR3, since the read stops 3 residues before it. The chain recombines TRBV5-1 with TRBJ2-3, with 16 positions matching TRBD2. Trimming removed 4 bases from V and 5 bases from J; junction bases left unmatched: 13. There are 19 residues in the CDR3. CDR1 is SGHRS, CDR2 YFSETQ, per germline. CDR3 sequence: CASSVNPGTSGGAIDTQYF. The CDR3 bases that were read are TGCGCCAGCAGCGTCAATCCCGGGACTAGCGGGGGGGCCATAGATACG.

Turning to this clone: The read ends 3 residues early relative to the CDR3; the germline J gene fills the gap. The chain couples TRBV29-1 to TRBJ1-1; 7 nucleotides match TRBD1. The CDR3 spans 14 residues. Trimming at V came to 4 bases and at J to 2 bases, leaving 7 bases not matched to a gene. CDR1 and CDR2 (germline): SQVTM, ANQGSEA. Incomplete CDR3 DNA: TGCAGCGTTGCCCAGACAGGGTTTAACACTGAA. This sequence encodes CSVAQTGFNTE. The full CDR3 sequence reads CSVAQTGFNTEAFF.

Regarding this clone: Coverage ceases 3 residues before the CDR3 finishes, and the germline J gene fills in the end. J is TRBJ1-5 and V is TRBV10-3; D remains ambiguous. Germline V lookup: CDR1 ENHRY, CDR2 SYGVKD. The CDR3 has 12 amino acids. The V end was cut by 3 bases, the J end by 4 bases, with 4 bases between. CDR3 DNA, as far as it was read: TGTGCCATCAGTGATCAGAATCAGCCC. It yields the protein CAISDQNQP. The whole CDR3 region reads CAISDQNQPQHF.

Concerning this clone: The DNA ends 3 residues before the CDR3 does, and the rest of the CDR3 is filled in from the germline J gene. The chain has TRBV29-1 and TRBJ2-1; the D gene is possibly TRBD2 (5 bases). Trimming removed 8 bases from V and 7 bases from J, with 15 bases in between. From germline, CDR1 is SQVTM and CDR2 ANQGSEA. The CDR3 has 12 residues. The sequenced part of the CDR3 DNA is TGCAGCTCCCTATCCTCGGGGAATGAG. Translated: CSSLSSGNE. From start to end, the CDR3 is CSSLSSGNEQFF.

As for this clone: The read falls 3 residues short of the CDR3 end, and the missing part is taken from the germline J gene. The chain carries TRBV14 and TRBJ1-4; 8 bases are a match to TRBD1. Looked up from germline, CDR1 is SGHDN and CDR2 is FVKESK. The V and J ends lost 3 bases and 8 bases, in that order; junction bases with no gene match: 8. This CDR3 is 15 amino acids long. CDR3 region: CASSQATGAVEKLFF. The CDR3 DNA, read in part, is TGTGCCAGCAGCCAGGCGACAGGGGCTGTAGAAAAA. Variable domain in full (rest from reference TRBV14 and TRBJ1-4): EAGVTQFPSHSVIEKGQTVTLRCDPISGHDNLYWYRRVMGKEIKFLLHFVKESKQDESGMPNNRFLAERTGGTYSTLKVQPAELEDSGVYFCASSQATGAVEKLFFGSGTQLSVL.

The CDR3 protein is CASSLGRGGQQETQYF. The part of the CDR3 DNA that was read is TGTGCCAGCAGCTTAGGGCGGGGGGGCCAACAAGAGACC. The V gene is TRBV5-4, the J gene TRBJ2-5; 9 nucleotides align to TRBD2. The CDR3 is cut off 3 residues early in the read; its end comes from the germline J gene. Germline V lookup: CDR1 SGHNT, CDR2 YYREEE (reference sequence). This CDR3 has 16 residues. The V gene end was trimmed by 2 bases and the J gene end by 2 bases; junction bases not matched to a gene: 7.

Notes on this clone: Read coverage stops 3 residues before the CDR3 terminus; the germline J gene supplies the remainder. The V and J genes are TRBV28 and TRBJ1-1; D remains unclear. V was pared by 3 bases and J by 4 bases, with 6 bases between. The V gene's germline CDR1 is MDHEN and CDR2 SYDVKM. The CDR3 has 12 residues. The chain's CDR3 is CASSFNPTEAFF. Partial CDR3 DNA: TGTGCCAGCAGTTTTAATCCCACTGAA.